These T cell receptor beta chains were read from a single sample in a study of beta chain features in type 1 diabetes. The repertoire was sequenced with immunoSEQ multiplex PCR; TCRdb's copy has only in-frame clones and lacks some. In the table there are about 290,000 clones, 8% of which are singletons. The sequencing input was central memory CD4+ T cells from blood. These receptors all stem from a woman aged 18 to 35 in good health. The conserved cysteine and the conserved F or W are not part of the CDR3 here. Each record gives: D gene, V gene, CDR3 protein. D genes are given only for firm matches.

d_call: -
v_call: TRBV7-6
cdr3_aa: ASSYVLAGNTEAF

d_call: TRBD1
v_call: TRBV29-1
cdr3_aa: SVGADRSF

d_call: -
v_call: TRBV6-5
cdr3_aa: ASSLTGAQETQY

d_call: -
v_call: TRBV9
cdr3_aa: ASSEKTGTGELF

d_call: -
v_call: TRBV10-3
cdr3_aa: AISERDEAF

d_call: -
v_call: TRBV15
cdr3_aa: ATRGGFAASGEKLF

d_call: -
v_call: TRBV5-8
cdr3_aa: ASSTGRDGNQPQH

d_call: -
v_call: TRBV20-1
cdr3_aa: SAPRAGGLF

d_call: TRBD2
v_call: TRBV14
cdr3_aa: ASSHLAVRKETQY

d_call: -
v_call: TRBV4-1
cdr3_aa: ASSPGLGQETQY

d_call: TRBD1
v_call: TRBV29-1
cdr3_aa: SVEGGTGADEQY

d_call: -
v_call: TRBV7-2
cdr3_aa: ASSLGFNQPQH

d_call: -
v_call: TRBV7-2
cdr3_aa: ASSPSGGSRYNEQF

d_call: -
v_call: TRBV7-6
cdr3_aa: ASSLGLSQETQY

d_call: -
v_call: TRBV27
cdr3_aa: ASSPRDPNQETQY

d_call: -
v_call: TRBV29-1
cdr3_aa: SAGGEKLF

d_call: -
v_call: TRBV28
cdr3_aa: ASSGFSDSYNEQF

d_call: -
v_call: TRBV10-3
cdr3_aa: AIRQTWEQF

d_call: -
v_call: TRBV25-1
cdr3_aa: ASSESGSYNEQF

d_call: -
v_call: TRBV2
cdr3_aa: ASSEAVAGIGD

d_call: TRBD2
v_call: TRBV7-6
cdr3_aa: ASSPLGEGREQF

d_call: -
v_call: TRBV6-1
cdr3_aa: ASRRGTNEKLF

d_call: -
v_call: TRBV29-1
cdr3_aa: SVDISGSGANVLT

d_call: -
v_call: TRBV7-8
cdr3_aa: ASSLSRTGNEQF

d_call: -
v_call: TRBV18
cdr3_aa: ASSPPSEGIRELF

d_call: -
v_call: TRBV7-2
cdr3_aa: ASSPDRHVEQF

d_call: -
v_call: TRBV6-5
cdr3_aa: ASSYASYYGYT

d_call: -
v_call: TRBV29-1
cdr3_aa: SVRPGASGEQY

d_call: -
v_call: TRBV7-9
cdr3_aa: ASSSTSGSEQY

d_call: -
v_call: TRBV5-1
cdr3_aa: ASSFGGSGYNSPLH

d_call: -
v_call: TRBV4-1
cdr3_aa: ASSRGENTEAF

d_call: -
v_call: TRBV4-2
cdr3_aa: ASSLTVGRQSSYNEQF

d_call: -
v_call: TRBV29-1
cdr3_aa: SVGTQETQY

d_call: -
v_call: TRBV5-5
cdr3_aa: ASSFGVGQPQH

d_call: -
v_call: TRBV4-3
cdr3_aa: ASSRYRDSGGTDTQY

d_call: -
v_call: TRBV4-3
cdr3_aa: ASSRGQNNYGYT

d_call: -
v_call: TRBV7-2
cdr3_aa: ASSYHGNSETQY

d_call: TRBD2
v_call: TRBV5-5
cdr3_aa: ASSVGLAGALTDTQY

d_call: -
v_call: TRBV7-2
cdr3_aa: ASSALGDTQY

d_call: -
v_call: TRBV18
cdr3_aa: ASSQDSDTQY